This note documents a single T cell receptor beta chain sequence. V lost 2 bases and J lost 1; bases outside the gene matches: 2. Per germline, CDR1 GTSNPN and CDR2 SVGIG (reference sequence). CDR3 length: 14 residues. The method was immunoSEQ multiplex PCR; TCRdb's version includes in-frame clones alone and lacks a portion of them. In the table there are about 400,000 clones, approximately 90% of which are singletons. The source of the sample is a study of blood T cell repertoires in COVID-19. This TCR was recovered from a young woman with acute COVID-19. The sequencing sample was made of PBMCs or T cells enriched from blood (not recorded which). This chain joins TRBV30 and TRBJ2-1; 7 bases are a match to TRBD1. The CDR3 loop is CAWSRDRSYNEQFF. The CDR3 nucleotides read TGTGCCTGGAGTAGGGACAGATCCTACAATGAGCAGTTCTTC.